One sample yielded the 28 T cell receptor beta chains listed below, sequenced in a study of PD-1 blockade in classical Hodgkin lymphoma (dated by TCRdb to the early 2020s). The library was made by the immunoSEQ multiplex PCR assay. TCRdb took over this immuneACCESS table, retaining in-frame rearrangements with V and J assigned. Such tables are incomplete; in checked studies, under half of the missing clones stem from an unresolved V gene, and the remainder is unexplained. This sample has over 25,000 clones in its table, and over 65% of those were observed once. Of the sample, around 23% falls within the top ten clones. The meaning of the sample's time point label: cycle 2 day 1 (C2D1) of nivolumab. All trial patients had relapsed after autologous stem cell transplantation, with cohorts A, B and C differing in prior brentuximab vedotin exposure. The source was peripheral blood mononuclear cells (PBMCs), collected before the second cycle of nivolumab. These receptor sequences come from a human donor with classical Hodgkin lymphoma.

Within the sample, this clone is medium-sized. The rearrangement joins TRBV30 to TRBJ1-2; D is perhaps TRBD1 (6 bases). The CDR3 covers 17 residues. Germline lookup yields CDR1 GTSNPN and CDR2 SVGIG (reference sequence). V was cut by 0 bases and J by 6 bases, with 23 bases left in between. The DNA for the CDR3 is TGTGCCTGGAGTGTACGGCAGGGGTCTTACCTAAGCAATGGCTACACCTTC. This codes for CAWSVRQGSYLSNGYTF.

This chain links TRBV27 with TRBJ1-2; 8 bases are shared with TRBD1. Trimming took 5 bases from V and 2 from J; bases not matched to a gene: 10. Germline V gives CDR1 MNHEY, CDR2 SMNVEV (reference sequence). The CDR3 runs to 16 residues. CDR3 sequence: CASSQDRAAINYGYTF. CDR3 DNA sequence: TGTGCCAGCAGTCAGGACAGGGCTGCCATCAACTATGGCTACACCTTC.

The genes are TRBV7-9 and TRBJ2-7; D is unresolved. Trimming removed 3 bases at V and 2 bases at J, with 14 bases between. The CDR3 has 15 residues. Germline CDR1 reads SEHNR; CDR2 reads FQNEAQ (reference sequence). The CDR3 here is CASSFGSPLAYEQYV. CDR3 in DNA: TGTGCCAGCAGCTTCGGATCTCCCCTAGCCTACGAGCAGTACGTC.

This sequence joins TRBV4-1 and TRBJ1-4; possible D gene TRBD1, 5 bases. Germline values: CDR1 MGHRA, CDR2 YSYEKL. Trimming left V 1 base short and J 2 bases short, with 11 bases between. The CDR3 length is 16 residues. The CDR3 DNA reads TGCGCCAGCAGCCAAGGGGGCAGGGCGACTAATGAAAAACTGTTTTTT. This codes for CASSQGGRATNEKLFF.

V usage is TRBV6-6 and J usage is TRBJ1-1; D is uncertain. This CDR3 spans 11 amino acids. V lost 6 bases and J lost 10, with 12 bases in between. Germline values: CDR1 MNHNY, CDR2 SVGAGI (reference sequence). The CDR3 DNA is TGTGCCAGCAGGCACGAAGTGGGAGCTTTCTTT. The encoded protein is CASRHEVGAFF.

The rearrangement uses TRBV28 and TRBJ2-7, with D perhaps TRBD1 or TRBD2 (5 bases each). This CDR3 spans 14 amino acids. V was clipped by 7 bases and J by 3 bases, with 16 bases between them. The germline CDR1 and CDR2 sequences are MDHEN and SYDVKM. The DNA of the CDR3 is TGTGCCAGCACCTCCGGGACCACGAACTACGAGCAGTACTTC. It yields the protein CASTSGTTNYEQYF.

V gene TRBV7-6 combines with J gene TRBJ1-4; D gene unclear. Between the trimmed V and J ends, which lost 5 bases and 5 bases, there was a span of 9 bases. The CDR3 totals 13 residues. The germline V gene has CDR1 SGHVS and CDR2 FNYEAQ. CDR3 bases: TGTGCCAGCAGCCGAGGCAAGAATGAAAAACTGTTTTTT. Residues: CASSRGKNEKLFF.

This clone was observed a few times. The chain is built from TRBV4-3 and TRBJ2-4; tentative D call: TRBD2 (5 bases). This CDR3 spans 15 amino acids. From germline, CDR1 is LGHNA and CDR2 YSLEER. Trimming took 0 bases from V and 6 from J, leaving 12 bases between them. In DNA form, the CDR3 reads TGCGCCAGCAGCCAAGATGTGGAGGCAGGAAACATTCAGTACTTC. It codes for CASSQDVEAGNIQYF.

The V gene is TRBV6-5, the J gene TRBJ1-1; the match to TRBD1 covers 8 bases. Per germline, CDR1 MNHEY and CDR2 SVGAGI. The CDR3 extends over 15 amino acids. Trimming at V came to 6 bases and at J to 4 bases, leaving 10 bases not matched to a gene. The CDR3 nucleotides read TGTGCCAGCAGCCTATTCGACAGGGGAACCACTGAAGCTTTCTTT. Translating gives CASSLFDRGTTEAFF.

This rearrangement joins TRBV19 to TRBJ1-2, with 9 bases identical to TRBD1. Trimming at V came to 3 bases and at J to 4 bases, leaving 6 bases not matched to a gene. The germline gives CDR1 LNHDA, CDR2 SQIVND (reference sequence). CDR3 length: 15 residues. CDR3 loop: CASSMKKQGAYGYTF. The CDR3 DNA follows: TGTGCCAGTAGTATGAAAAAACAGGGGGCCTATGGCTACACCTTC.

The chain employs TRBV4-2 and TRBJ1-1; 11 bases agree with TRBD1. Unmatched junction bases numbered 10, after V lost 4 bases and J lost 6 bases. This CDR3 comprises 16 residues. CDR1 is LGHNA and CDR2 is YNFKEQ in the germline V gene. Written as DNA, the CDR3 is TGTGCCAGCAGCCTCGGACAGGGGGCAGCTTATGCTGAAGCTTTCTTT. It yields the protein CASSLGQGAAYAEAFF.

The J gene is TRBJ1-4, the V gene TRBV4-2; D might be TRBD1 (5 bases). There are 17 residues in the CDR3. CDR1 LGHNA and CDR2 YNFKEQ come from the germline V gene. The V end was cut by 2 bases, the J end by 8 bases, with 21 bases between. The CDR3 DNA sequence: TGTGCCAGCAGCCAACAGTATACGACAGACGTTCGCGAAAAACTGTTTTTT. This translates into CASSQQYTTDVREKLFF.

The V gene is TRBV12-5, the J gene TRBJ2-1, with TRBD2 matching 9 bases. Germline V lookup: CDR1 LGHNT, CDR2 FRNRAP. After removal of 0 bases from V and 6 bases from J, the junction contained 3 bases not matched to a gene. The CDR3 contains 15 residues. The CDR3 coding sequence is TGTGCTAGTGGTTTGGTAGGGACTAGCCTCAATGAGCAGTTCTTC. Translation: CASGLVGTSLNEQFF. Complete variable domain (other parts from reference TRBV12-5 and TRBJ2-1): DARVTQTPRHKVTEMGQEVTMRCQPILGHNTVFWYRQTMMQGLELLAYFRNRAPLDDSGMPKDRFSAEMPDATLATLKIQPSEPRDSAVYFCASGLVGTSLNEQFFGPGTRLTVL.

V is TRBV7-9 and J is TRBJ1-4; 7 bases are shared with TRBD1. The CDR3 is 13 amino acids. Germline CDR1 is SEHNR and CDR2 is FQNEAQ (reference sequence). J gave up 8 bases and V 3 bases, and 3 bases lay outside the gene matches. The CDR3 sequence: CASSLAGGEKLFF. DNA for the CDR3: TGTGCCAGCAGCTTGGCAGGGGGAGAAAAACTGTTTTTT.

The chain employs TRBV4-1 and TRBJ2-2; no definite D call. The V end lost 1 base, the J end lost 5 bases, and 8 bases lay between the germline ends. The length of the CDR3 is 14 residues. Germline-derived CDR1 and CDR2 are MGHRA and YSYEKL. CDR3 nucleotides: TGCGCCAGCAGCCAAGCGACGTGGACCGGGGAGCTGTTTTTT. It is translated as CASSQATWTGELFF.

This clone has more than one count but fewer than ten. The V gene is TRBV11-3, the J gene TRBJ2-7; TRBD2 might be the D (6 bases). The germline V and J ends were trimmed by 5 bases and 2 bases, with 13 bases remaining between them. The CDR3 consists of 14 residues. Germline values: CDR1 SGHNT, CDR2 YENEEA. CDR3 protein: CASSPSAGTYEQYF. CDR3 DNA: TGTGCCAGCAGCCCGAGTGCGGGGACCTACGAGCAGTACTTC.

The chain carries TRBV4-3 and TRBJ1-2, with 7 bases aligning to TRBD1. Germline V gene lookup returns CDR1 LGHNA and CDR2 YSLEER. Trimming cost V 0 bases and J 4 bases; bases outside gene matches: 5. CDR3 length: 15 residues. The CDR3 spells CASSQDLGGPYGYTF. The CDR3 DNA reads TGCGCCAGCAGCCAAGATCTAGGGGGCCCCTATGGCTACACCTTC.

The chain is built from TRBV28 and TRBJ1-5, with a possible D match to TRBD1 (5 bases). Trimming left V 6 bases short and J 3 bases short, with 12 bases between. Germline V gene lookup returns CDR1 MDHEN and CDR2 SYDVKM. The CDR3 is 14 residues long. The CDR3 sequence: CASRGVSANQPQHF. CDR3 nucleotides: TGTGCCAGCAGGGGGGTTTCGGCCAATCAGCCCCAGCATTTT.

The V gene is TRBV28, the J gene TRBJ1-2; TRBD1 agrees at 9 bases. The V and J ends lost 6 bases and 4 bases, in that order; junction bases with no gene match: 3. Germline CDR1 is MDHEN and CDR2 is SYDVKM. The CDR3 has 13 amino acids. CDR3 nucleotides: TGTGCCAGCAGCGAGACAGGGGGCTATGGCTACACCTTC. Protein sequence: CASSETGGYGYTF.

The chain carries TRBV9 and TRBJ2-3, with 10 nucleotides matching TRBD2. CDR1 and CDR2 (germline): SGDLS, YYNGEE. V was pared by 2 bases and J by 5 bases, with 8 bases of the junction left unmatched. The CDR3 runs to 16 residues. The CDR3 region has the DNA TGTGCCAGCAGCGTGGAACTAGCGGGATGGAGAGATACGCAGTATTTT. Residues: CASSVELAGWRDTQYF.

This clone was seen a few times. In nucleotides, the CDR3 is TGTGCCGCCGGGAACTGGGGCACCGGGGAGCTGTTTTTT. Translated: CAAGNWGTGELFF. The rearrangement joins TRBV19 to TRBJ2-2, with D possibly TRBD2 on 5 matching bases. This CDR3 has 13 residues. The germline gives CDR1 LNHDA, CDR2 SQIVND (reference sequence). V was clipped by 11 bases and J by 4 bases, with 14 bases between them.

The chain is built from TRBV10-3 and TRBJ1-1; TRBD1 is a possible D gene (5 bases). Trimming took 2 bases from V and 11 from J, leaving 12 bases between them. CDR1 is ENHRY and CDR2 is SYGVKD in the germline V gene. The CDR3 sequence is 12 residues long. Here the CDR3 reads CAISEDRGEAFF. In DNA form, the CDR3 reads TGTGCCATCAGTGAGGACAGAGGGGAGGCTTTCTTT.

The gene calls are TRBV28 and TRBJ1-1; D may be TRBD1 (6 bases). This CDR3 has 16 amino acids. Germline values: CDR1 MDHEN, CDR2 SYDVKM. V was clipped by 5 bases and J by 0 bases, with 16 bases between them. The DNA of the CDR3 is TGTGCCAGCAGTCCCACCGGGACAAAGGTGAACACTGAAGCTTTCTTT. Translating it yields CASSPTGTKVNTEAFF. The full variable domain, with the rest looked up from reference TRBV28 and TRBJ1-1, is DVKVTQSSRYLVKRTGEKVFLECVQDMDHENMFWYRQDPGLGLRLIYFSYDVKMKEKGDIPEGYSVSREKKERFSLILESASTNQTSMYLCASSPTGTKVNTEAFFGQGTRLTVV.

In this sample, this clone turned up once. The V and J genes are TRBV10-3 and TRBJ1-3; D ambiguous. The V end lost 3 bases, the J end lost 2 bases, and 14 bases lay between the germline ends. CDR1 is ENHRY and CDR2 is SYGVKD in the germline V gene. This CDR3 spans 16 amino acids. Here the CDR3 DNA reads TGTGCCATCAGTGATATGGGTAGGGTAGCTGGAAACACCATATATTTT. Residues: CAISDMGRVAGNTIYF.

The V and J genes are TRBV19 and TRBJ2-5, with D possibly being TRBD1 (6 bases). This CDR3 contains 16 residues. From germline, CDR1 is LNHDA and CDR2 SQIVND (reference sequence). Trimming took 1 base from V and 5 from J, leaving 17 bases between them. CDR3 amino acids: CASSIVGRGFGETQYF. The CDR3 nucleotides are TGTGCCAGTAGTATAGTTGGCAGGGGATTCGGTGAGACCCAGTACTTC.

This sequence joins TRBV27 and TRBJ1-1, with 7 bases fitting TRBD1. The germline CDR1 and CDR2 sequences are MNHEY and SMNVEV (reference sequence). J gave up 4 bases and V 6 bases, and 8 bases lay outside the gene matches. This CDR3 is 14 amino acids long. This chain's CDR3 is CASSAGGTGTEAFF. The CDR3 region has the DNA TGTGCCAGCAGCGCAGGGGGAACGGGCACTGAAGCTTTCTTT.

The V gene is TRBV13, the J gene TRBJ2-2; D unresolved. The V and J ends lost 5 bases and 5 bases respectively, with 15 bases between them. The CDR3 contains 15 residues. Germline loops: CDR1 PRHDT, CDR2 FYEKMQ (reference sequence). CDR3 sequence reads: CASSRDRWATGELFF. CDR3 bases: TGTGCCAGCAGCCGAGACCGCTGGGCGACCGGGGAGCTGTTTTTT.

By share of the sample, this clone is medium-sized. The V gene is TRBV29-1, the J gene TRBJ1-1; 7 bases fit TRBD1. Germline V gene lookup returns CDR1 SQVTM and CDR2 ANQGSEA. V trimming: 7 bases; J trimming: 6 bases; junction bases outside the gene matches: 17. This CDR3 contains 15 residues. This CDR3 reads CSATGIGGAWAEAFF. The CDR3 DNA follows: TGCAGCGCCACGGGAATAGGGGGCGCTTGGGCTGAAGCTTTCTTT.